A few counts support the clone carrying this T cell receptor beta chain. The data were obtained in a study of T-cell reconstitution after alpha-beta-depleted transplantation in children. Molecular barcoding with unique molecular identifiers was used for the TCRbeta library. TCRdb processed the PCR reads anew with MiXCR; each CDR3 protein has one entry. This sample yields hundreds of thousands of distinct CDR3 sequences, of which 15% to 20% are seen a single time; 1.1% belongs to the top ten. This CDR3 contains 12 residues. Trimming stripped 0 bases from V and 8 bases from J, with 6 bases between. The sequencing used PBMCs from the stem cell graft donor, collected from the stem cell graft. The source of this sequence is a human donor who donated a stem cell graft to a child with acute myeloid leukemia. This rearrangement joins TRBV12-3 or TRBV12-4 to TRBJ2-3; D not certain. The CDR3, as DNA: TGTGCCAGCAGTTTAGCACCAGCTACGCAGTATTTT. Translation: CASSLAPATQYF.